This T cell receptor (beta chain) is drawn from a study of immune characterization of retroperitoneal liposarcoma. Trimming took 6 bases from V and 8 from J, leaving 21 bases between them. Per the germline V gene, CDR1 is KGHDR and CDR2 is SFDVKD. This CDR3 spans 15 amino acids. MiXCR, run by TCRdb on the PCR reads, gives a single entry per CDR3 protein. Of about 11,000 distinct CDR3 sequences listed, roughly a quarter are singletons. This TCR was recovered from a male donor with retroperitoneal liposarcoma. The genes are TRBV24-1 and TRBJ1-2; the D gene is possibly TRBD1 (5 bases). Sequencing used tumor tissue. CDR3 coding DNA: TGTGCCACCAGTACCAGGGACGAGGGGCTGTGGGGCTACACCTTC. Translating gives CATSTRDEGLWGYTF.